The source of this TCR beta chain is a study of molecular identifiers for immune sequencing clone quantification. Study as a whole: Replicate RNA from roughly 21,000 or 96,000 naive CD8 T cells formed five aliquots; four were sequenced.

The CDR3 is made up of 17 amino acids. Unmatched junction bases numbered 8, after V lost 2 bases and J lost 4 bases. The germline V gene has CDR1 MGHRA and CDR2 YSYEKL. This clonotype appeared many times. The antigen is undetermined. Study-level results: Clones that had above 20 RNA copies took up over 97% of effector molecules but under 1% in naive cells. Should identical TCR molecules share a barcode, the sizes of highly expanded clones could be underestimated.

Bulk TCR libraries used previously described methods and listed TCR primers. TCRdb processed the PCR reads anew with MiXCR; each CDR3 protein has one entry. The sample includes more than 450,000 distinct CDR3 sequences, approximately 25% of them seen just once. This chain connects TRBV4-1 to TRBJ1-1; 12 bases are a match to TRBD1. This sequence was found in a human donor in good health. Some libraries in this study had Jurkat cell RNA spiked in. Sequenced input: naive CD8+ T cells from blood, with Jurkat cell RNA spiked in. Subset here: FACS-sorted CD8+CD4-CCR7+CD45RA+ naive T cells. This CDR3 reads CASSQPGQGAFGTEAFF. CDR3 nucleotide sequence: TGCGCCAGCAGCCAACCGGGACAGGGGGCTTTTGGCACTGAAGCTTTCTTT.